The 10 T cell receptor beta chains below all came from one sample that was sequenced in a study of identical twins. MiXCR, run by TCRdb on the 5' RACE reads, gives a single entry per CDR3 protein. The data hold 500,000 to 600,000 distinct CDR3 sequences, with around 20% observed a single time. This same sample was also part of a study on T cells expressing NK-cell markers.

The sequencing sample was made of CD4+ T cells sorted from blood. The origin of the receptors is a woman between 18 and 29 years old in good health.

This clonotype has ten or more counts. The CDR3 DNA reads as TGCAGCGCCCCGAAGACTAGCGGGACCACAGATACGCAGTATTTT. As protein: CSAPKTSGTTDTQYF. The chain employs TRBV29-1 and TRBJ2-3, with TRBD2 matching over 11 bases. This CDR3 has 15 amino acids. With 7 bases clipped from V and 2 bases from J, the junction kept 8 bases outside the gene matches. Germline values: CDR1 SQVTM, CDR2 ANQGSEA.

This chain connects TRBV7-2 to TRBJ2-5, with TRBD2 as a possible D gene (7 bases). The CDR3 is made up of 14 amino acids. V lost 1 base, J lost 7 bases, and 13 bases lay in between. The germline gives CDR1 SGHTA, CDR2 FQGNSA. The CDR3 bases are TGTGCCAGCAGCTTAGGCGGGGGCCGCCGGACCCAGTACTTC. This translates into CASSLGGGRRTQYF.

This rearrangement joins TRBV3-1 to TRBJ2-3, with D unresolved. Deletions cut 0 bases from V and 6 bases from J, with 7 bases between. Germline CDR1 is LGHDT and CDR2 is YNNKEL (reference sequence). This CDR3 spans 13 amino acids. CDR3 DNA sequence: TGTGCCAGCAGCCAAGATCGATCGGATACGCAGTATTTT. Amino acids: CASSQDRSDTQYF.

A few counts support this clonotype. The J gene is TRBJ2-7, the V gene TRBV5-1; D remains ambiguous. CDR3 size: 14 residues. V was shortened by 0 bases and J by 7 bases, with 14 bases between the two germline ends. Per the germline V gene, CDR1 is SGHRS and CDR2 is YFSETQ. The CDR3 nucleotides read TGCGCCAGCAGCTTGGGGCAGTCTCCTTTGGAGCAGTACTTC. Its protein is CASSLGQSPLEQYF.

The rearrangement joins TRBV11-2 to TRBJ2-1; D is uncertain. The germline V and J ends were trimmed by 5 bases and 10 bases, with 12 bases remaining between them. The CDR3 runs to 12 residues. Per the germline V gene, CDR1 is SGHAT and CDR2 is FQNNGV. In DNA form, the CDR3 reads TGTGCCAGCAGCGCCCCGGGCACCGAGCAGTTCTTC. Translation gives CASSAPGTEQFF. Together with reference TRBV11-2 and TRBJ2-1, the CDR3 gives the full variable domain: EAGVAQSPRYKIIEKRQSVAFWCNPISGHATLYWYQQILGQGPKLLIQFQNNGVVDDSQLPKDRFSAERLKGVDSTLKIQPAKLEDSAVYLCASSAPGTEQFFGPGTRLTVL.

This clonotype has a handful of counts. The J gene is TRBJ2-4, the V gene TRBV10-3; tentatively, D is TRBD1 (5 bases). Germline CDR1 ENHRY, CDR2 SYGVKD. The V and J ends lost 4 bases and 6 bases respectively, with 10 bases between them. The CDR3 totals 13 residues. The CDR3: CAISGQFGNIQYF. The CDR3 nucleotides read TGTGCCATCAGTGGACAGTTTGGAAACATTCAGTACTTC.

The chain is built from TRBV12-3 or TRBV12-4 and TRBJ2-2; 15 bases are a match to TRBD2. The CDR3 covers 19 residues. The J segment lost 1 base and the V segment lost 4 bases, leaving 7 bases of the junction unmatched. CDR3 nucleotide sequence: TGTGCCAGCAGTTCGACTCCGGGACTAGCGGGAGGGAACACCGGGGAGCTGTTTTTT. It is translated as CASSSTPGLAGGNTGELFF.

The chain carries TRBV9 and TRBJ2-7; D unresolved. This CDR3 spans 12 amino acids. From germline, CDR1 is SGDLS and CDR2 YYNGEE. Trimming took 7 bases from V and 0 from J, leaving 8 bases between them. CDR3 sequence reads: CASGSASYEQYF. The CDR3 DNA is TGTGCCAGCGGTAGTGCCTCCTACGAGCAGTACTTC.

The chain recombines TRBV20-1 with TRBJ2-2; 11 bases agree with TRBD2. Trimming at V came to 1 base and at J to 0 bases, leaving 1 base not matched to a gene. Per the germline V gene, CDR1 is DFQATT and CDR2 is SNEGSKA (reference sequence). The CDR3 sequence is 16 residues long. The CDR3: CSARASGGPNTGELFF. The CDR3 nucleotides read TGCAGTGCTAGAGCTAGCGGGGGGCCGAACACCGGGGAGCTGTTTTTT.

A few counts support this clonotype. CDR3 protein: CASSLRAGQGYEQYF. The CDR3, as DNA: TGTGCCAGCAGCTTGCGGGCAGGACAGGGCTACGAGCAGTACTTC. The V and J genes are TRBV13 and TRBJ2-7; 8 positions agree with TRBD1. Trimming took 3 bases from V and 3 from J; bases not matched to a gene: 7. Per germline, CDR1 PRHDT and CDR2 FYEKMQ (reference sequence). The CDR3 is 15 residues long.